These 2 T cell receptor beta chains were sequenced from one sample in a study of blood T cell repertoires in COVID-19. Method: immunoSEQ multiplex PCR; TCRdb's copy keeps in-frame clones and lacks some. This sample has 130,000 to 150,000 clones, with 88% found just once. The sample comprised peripheral blood. These receptors all stem from a human donor in a cohort sampled during active COVID-19.

For the CDR3, the DNA is TGTGCCTGGAGTGGGGCGCGGACAGGGACGTATTCACCCCTCCACTTT. Protein sequence: CAWSGARTGTYSPLHF. The chain recombines TRBV30 with TRBJ1-6; 8 nucleotides agree with TRBD1. J gave up 8 bases and V 1 base, and 10 bases lay outside the gene matches. This CDR3 spans 16 amino acids. The germline V gene has CDR1 GTSNPN and CDR2 SVGIG (reference sequence).

The J gene is TRBJ2-1, the V gene TRBV4-2; 11 bases match TRBD2. This CDR3 spans 15 amino acids. The V gene's germline CDR1 is LGHNA and CDR2 YNFKEQ. With V trimmed by 4 bases and J by 3 bases, 2 bases remained unmatched. The DNA of the CDR3 is TGTGCCAGCAGCCGGGGGACTAGCGGCTACAATGAGCAGTTCTTC. Protein product: CASSRGTSGYNEQFF.